This T cell receptor beta chain appears in the sequencing data of a study of molecular identifiers for immune sequencing clone quantification. Worth noting for this clonotype: Its antigen is undetermined. Since a much larger clone is just one base distant, this may be a read error.

Researchers sorted naive CD8 T cells as cells that were CD8+CD4-CCR7+CD45RA+. The use of previously described methods and listed TCR primers produced the bulk TCR libraries. TCRdb used MiXCR to reprocess the PCR reads, holding one entry per CDR3 protein. Among some 11,000 distinct CDR3 sequences listed, roughly 15% were seen once. Study results and caveats: Over 99% of CMV-specific effector molecules, but under 1% of naive ones, were in clones above 20 copies. Researchers reportedly could pick up spiked Jurkat TCR RNA from one cell mixed into 1 million or so naive cells.

Germline V gene data show CDR1 as SGHDT and CDR2 as YYEEEE. The CDR3 is made up of 14 amino acids. The source of this sequence is a human donor in good health. Some libraries in this study had Jurkat cell RNA spiked in. The sequenced sample consisted of naive CD8+ T cells from blood, with Jurkat cell RNA spiked in. Subset given: FACS-sorted CD8+CD4-CCR7+CD45RA+ naive T cells. The chain links TRBV5-6 to TRBJ2-5; possible D gene TRBD1, 6 bases. For the CDR3, the DNA is TGTGCCGGCAGCCCCCAGGGGTATTCAGAGACCCAGTACTTC. Its protein product is CAGSPQGYSETQYF.